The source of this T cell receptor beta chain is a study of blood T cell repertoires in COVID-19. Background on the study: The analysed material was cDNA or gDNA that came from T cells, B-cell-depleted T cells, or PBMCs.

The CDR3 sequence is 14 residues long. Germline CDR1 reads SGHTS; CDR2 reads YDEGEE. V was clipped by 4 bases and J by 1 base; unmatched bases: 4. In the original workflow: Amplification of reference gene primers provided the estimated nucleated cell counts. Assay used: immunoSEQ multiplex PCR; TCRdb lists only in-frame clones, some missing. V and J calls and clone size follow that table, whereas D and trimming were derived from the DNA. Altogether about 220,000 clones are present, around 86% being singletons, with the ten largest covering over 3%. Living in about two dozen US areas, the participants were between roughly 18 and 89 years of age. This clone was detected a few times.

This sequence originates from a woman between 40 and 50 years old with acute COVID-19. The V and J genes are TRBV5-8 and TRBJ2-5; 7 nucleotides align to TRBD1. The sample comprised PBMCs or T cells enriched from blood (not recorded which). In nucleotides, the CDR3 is TGTGCCAGCAGCAATCGACAGGGCCAAGAGACCCAGTACTTC. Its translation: CASSNRQGQETQYF. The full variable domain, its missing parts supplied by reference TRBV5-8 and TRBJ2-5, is EAGVTQSPTHLIKTRGQQATLRCSPISGHTSVYWYQQALGLGLQFLLWYDEGEERNRGNFPPRFSGRQFPNYSSELNVNALELEDSALYLCASSNRQGQETQYFGPGTRLLVL.